The clone carrying this T cell receptor beta chain was detected only a few times. Its antigen is unidentified. For the library, individual cDNA molecules each received unique molecular identifiers. TCRdb independently ran MiXCR on the RACE reads; one entry per CDR3 protein. The top ten clones hold about 1.7% of a sample with roughly 160,000 distinct CDR3 sequences, about 14% of them seen once. This sample is part of a study of human T cells and chemical hapten exposure. Study-level background: DPC at 0.01% went onto the upper back in patch tests, read at 6 days. Study outcomes and limitations: No change in TCRs above 1 in 1000 frequency was produced by DPC sensitization.

Regarding time point: patch test 1, 2 weeks after DPC sensitization. Treatment in this sample: therapeutic diphenylcyclopropenone sensitization with weekly scalp DPC. The study extracted total RNA from unfractionated whole blood. The ends lost 3 bases at V and 3 bases at J; junction bases unmatched: 4. The CDR3 runs 15 residues. The chain links TRBV12-3 or TRBV12-4 to TRBJ2-2; 7 bases are shared with TRBD1. The sequenced sample was whole blood, obtained in connection with sensitization to the hapten diphenylcyclopropenone (DPC). This sequence originates from a young woman with alopecia areata. Some clones in this sample may be carry-over from other donors' samples. The CDR3 DNA is TGTGCCAGCAGTTTGTGGGGGACAGACACCGGGGAGCTGTTTTTT. Translation: CASSLWGTDTGELFF.